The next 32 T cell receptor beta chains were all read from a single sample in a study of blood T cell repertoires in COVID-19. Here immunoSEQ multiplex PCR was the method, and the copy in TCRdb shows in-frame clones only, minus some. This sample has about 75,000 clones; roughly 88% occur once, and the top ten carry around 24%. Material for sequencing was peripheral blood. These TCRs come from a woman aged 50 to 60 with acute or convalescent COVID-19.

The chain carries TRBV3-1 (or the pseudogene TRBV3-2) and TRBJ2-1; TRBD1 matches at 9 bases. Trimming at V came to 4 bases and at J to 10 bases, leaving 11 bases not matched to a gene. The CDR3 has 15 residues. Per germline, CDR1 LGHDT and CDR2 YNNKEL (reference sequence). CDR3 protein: CASSPGQGSPGEQFF. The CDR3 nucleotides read TGTGCCAGCAGCCCGGGACAGGGCTCCCCGGGGGAGCAGTTCTTC.

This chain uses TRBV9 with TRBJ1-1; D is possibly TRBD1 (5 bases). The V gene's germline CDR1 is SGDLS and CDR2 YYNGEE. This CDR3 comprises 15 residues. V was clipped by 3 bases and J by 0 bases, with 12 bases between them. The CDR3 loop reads CASSAHGAMNTEAFF. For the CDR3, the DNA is TGTGCCAGCAGCGCCCATGGGGCCATGAACACTGAAGCTTTCTTT.

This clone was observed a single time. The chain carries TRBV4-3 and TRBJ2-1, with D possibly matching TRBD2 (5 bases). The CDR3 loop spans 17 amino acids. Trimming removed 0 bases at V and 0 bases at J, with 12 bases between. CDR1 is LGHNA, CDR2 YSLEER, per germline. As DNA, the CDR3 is TGCGCCAGCAGCCAAGAGTCGAGCGGTCTCTCCTACAATGAGCAGTTCTTC. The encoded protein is CASSQESSGLSYNEQFF.

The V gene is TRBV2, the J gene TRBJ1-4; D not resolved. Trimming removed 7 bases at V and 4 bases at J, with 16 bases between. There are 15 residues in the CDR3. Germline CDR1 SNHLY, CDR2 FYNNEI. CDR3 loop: CASKGRVILNEKLFF. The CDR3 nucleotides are TGTGCCAGCAAAGGGCGGGTGATCCTTAATGAAAAACTGTTTTTT.

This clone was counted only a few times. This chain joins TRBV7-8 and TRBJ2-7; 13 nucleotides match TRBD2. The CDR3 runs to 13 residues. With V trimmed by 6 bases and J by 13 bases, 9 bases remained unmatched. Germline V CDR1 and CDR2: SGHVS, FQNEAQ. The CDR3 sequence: CASRGGTSGTHYF. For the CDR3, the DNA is TGTGCCAGCAGGGGCGGGACTAGCGGGACCCATTACTTC. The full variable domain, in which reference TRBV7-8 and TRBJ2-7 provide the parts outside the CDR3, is GAGVSQSPRYKVAKRGQDVALRCDPISGHVSLFWYQQALGQGPEFLTYFQNEAQLDKSGLPSDRFFAERPEGSVSTLKIQRTQQEDSAVYLCASRGGTSGTHYFGPGTRLTVT.

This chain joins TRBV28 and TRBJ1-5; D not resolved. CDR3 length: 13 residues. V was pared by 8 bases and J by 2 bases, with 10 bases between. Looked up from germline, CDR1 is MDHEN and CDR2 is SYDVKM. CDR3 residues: CASGRLGNQPQHF. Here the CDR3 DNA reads TGTGCCAGCGGTCGGTTGGGCAATCAGCCCCAGCATTTT. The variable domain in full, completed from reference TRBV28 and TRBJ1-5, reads DVKVTQSSRYLVKRTGEKVFLECVQDMDHENMFWYRQDPGLGLRLIYFSYDVKMKEKGDIPEGYSVSREKKERFSLILESASTNQTSMYLCASGRLGNQPQHFGDGTRLSIL.

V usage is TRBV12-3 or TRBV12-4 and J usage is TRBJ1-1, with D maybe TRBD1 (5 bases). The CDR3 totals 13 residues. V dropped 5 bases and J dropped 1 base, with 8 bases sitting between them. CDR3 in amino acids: CASSVGGNTEAFF. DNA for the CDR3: TGTGCCAGCAGTGTCGGGGGGAACACTGAAGCTTTCTTT.

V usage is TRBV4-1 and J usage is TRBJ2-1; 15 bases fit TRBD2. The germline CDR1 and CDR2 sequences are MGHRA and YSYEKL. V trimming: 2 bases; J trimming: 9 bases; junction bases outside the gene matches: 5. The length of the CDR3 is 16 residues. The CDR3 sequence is CASSQLGTSGRIEQFF. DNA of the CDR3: TGCGCCAGCAGCCAACTCGGGACTAGCGGGAGGATTGAGCAGTTCTTC.

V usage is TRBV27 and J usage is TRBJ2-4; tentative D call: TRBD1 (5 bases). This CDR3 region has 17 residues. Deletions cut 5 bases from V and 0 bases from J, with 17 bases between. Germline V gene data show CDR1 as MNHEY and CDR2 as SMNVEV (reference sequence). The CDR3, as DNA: TGTGCCAGCAGTCCACCAGGACACCCACAAGCCAAAAACATTCAGTACTTC. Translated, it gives CASSPPGHPQAKNIQYF.

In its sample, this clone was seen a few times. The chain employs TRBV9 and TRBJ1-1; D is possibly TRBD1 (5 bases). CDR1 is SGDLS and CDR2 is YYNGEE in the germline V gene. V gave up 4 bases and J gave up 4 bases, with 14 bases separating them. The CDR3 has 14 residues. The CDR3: CASSLTGGGTEAFF. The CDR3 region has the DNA TGTGCCAGCAGCCTCACAGGCGGCGGCACTGAAGCTTTCTTT.

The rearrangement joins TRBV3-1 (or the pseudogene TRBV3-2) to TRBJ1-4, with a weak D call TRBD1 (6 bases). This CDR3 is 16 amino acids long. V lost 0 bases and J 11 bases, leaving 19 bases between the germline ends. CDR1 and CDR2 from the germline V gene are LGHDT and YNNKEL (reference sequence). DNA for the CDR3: TGTGCCAGCAGCCAAGATGGGGCAGGGGTGAGGGGGAAACTGTTTTTT. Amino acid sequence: CASSQDGAGVRGKLFF.

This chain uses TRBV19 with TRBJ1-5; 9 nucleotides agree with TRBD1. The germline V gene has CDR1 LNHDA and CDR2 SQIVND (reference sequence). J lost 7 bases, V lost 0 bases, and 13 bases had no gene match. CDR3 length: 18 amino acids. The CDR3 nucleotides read TGTGCCAGTAGTATAGATGCTGGAGTACAGGGGGCTGGGCAGCCCCAGCATTTT. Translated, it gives CASSIDAGVQGAGQPQHF. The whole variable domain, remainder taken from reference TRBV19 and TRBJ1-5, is DGGITQSPKYLFRKEGQNVTLSCEQNLNHDAMYWYRQDPGQGLRLIYYSQIVNDFQKGDIAEGYSVSREKKESFPLTVTSAQKNPTAFYLCASSIDAGVQGAGQPQHFGDGTRLSIL.

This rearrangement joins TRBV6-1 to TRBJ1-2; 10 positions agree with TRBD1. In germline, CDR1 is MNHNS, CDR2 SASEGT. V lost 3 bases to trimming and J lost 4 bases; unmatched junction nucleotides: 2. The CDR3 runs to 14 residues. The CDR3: CASSETGGAYGYTF. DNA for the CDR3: TGTGCCAGCAGTGAGACAGGGGGCGCCTATGGCTACACCTTC.

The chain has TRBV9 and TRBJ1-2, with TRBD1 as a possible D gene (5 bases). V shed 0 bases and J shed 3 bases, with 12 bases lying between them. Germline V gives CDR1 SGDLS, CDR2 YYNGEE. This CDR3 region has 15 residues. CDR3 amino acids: CASSVATGRDYGYTF. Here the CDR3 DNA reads TGTGCCAGCAGCGTAGCTACAGGACGGGACTATGGCTACACCTTC.

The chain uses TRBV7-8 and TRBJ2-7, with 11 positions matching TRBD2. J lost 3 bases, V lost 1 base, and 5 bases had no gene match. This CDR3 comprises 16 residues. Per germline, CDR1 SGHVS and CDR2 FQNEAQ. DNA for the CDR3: TGTGCCAGCAGCTTAGTGTCTAGCGGGAGGTTCTACGAGCAGTACTTC. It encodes CASSLVSSGRFYEQYF.

The DNA of the CDR3 is TGCGCCAGCAGCGCCGGGACTAGCGGCTCCTACGAGCAGTACTTC. This gives the protein CASSAGTSGSYEQYF. The chain recombines TRBV5-1 with TRBJ2-7, with 11 bases matching TRBD2. With V trimmed by 4 bases and J by 0 bases, 3 bases remained unmatched. The CDR3 length is 15 residues. In germline, CDR1 is SGHRS, CDR2 YFSETQ.

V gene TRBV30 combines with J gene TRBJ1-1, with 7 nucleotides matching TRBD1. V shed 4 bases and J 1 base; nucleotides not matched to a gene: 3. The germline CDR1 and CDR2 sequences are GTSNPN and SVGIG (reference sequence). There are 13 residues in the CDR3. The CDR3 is CAWNRGSNTEAFF. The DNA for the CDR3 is TGTGCCTGGAACAGGGGATCGAACACTGAAGCTTTCTTT.

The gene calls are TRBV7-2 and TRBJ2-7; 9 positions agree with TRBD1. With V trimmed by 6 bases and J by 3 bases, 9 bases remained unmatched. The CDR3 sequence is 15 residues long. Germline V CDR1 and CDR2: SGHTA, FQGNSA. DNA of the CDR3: TGTGCCAGCAGAAGATCCGGGACAGGGAACTACGAGCAGTACTTC. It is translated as CASRRSGTGNYEQYF. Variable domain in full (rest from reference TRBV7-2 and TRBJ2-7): GAGVSQSPSNKVTEKGKDVELRCDPISGHTALYWYRQSLGQGLEFLIYFQGNSAPDKSGLPSDRFSAERTGGSVSTLTIQRTQQEDSAVYLCASRRSGTGNYEQYFGPGTRLTVT.

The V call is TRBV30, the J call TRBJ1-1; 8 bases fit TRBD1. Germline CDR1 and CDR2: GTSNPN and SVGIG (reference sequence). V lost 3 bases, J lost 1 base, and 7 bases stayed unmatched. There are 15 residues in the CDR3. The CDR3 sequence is CAWRNPGTGNTEAFF. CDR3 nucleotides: TGTGCCTGGAGGAACCCCGGGACAGGGAACACTGAAGCTTTCTTT.

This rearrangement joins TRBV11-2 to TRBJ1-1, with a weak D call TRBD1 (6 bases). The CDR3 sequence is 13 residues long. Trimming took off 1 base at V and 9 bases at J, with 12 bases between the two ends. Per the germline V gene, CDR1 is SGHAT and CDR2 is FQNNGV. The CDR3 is CASSLGGQGKAFF. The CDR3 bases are TGTGCCAGCAGCTTAGGGGGGCAGGGAAAAGCTTTCTTT.

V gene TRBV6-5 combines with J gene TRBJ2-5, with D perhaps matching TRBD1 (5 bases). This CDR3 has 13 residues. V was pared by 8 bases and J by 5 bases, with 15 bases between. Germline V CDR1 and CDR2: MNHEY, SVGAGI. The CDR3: CASLDNYPETQYF. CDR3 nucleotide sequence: TGTGCCAGCTTGGACAACTACCCCGAGACCCAGTACTTC.

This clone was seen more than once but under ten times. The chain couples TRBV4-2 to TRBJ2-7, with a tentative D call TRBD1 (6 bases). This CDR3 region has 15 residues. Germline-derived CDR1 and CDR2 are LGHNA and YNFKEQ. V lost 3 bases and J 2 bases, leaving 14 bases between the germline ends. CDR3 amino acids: CASSQQRTATYEQYF. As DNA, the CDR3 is TGTGCCAGCAGCCAGCAGAGGACAGCAACCTACGAGCAGTACTTC.

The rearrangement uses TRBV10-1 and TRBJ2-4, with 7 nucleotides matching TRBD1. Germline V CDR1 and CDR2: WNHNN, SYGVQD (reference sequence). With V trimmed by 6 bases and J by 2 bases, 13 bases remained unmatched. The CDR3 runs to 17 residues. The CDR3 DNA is TGCGCCAGCAGCCGTAGGGGGCTTCGGGTCCCCAAAAACATTCAGTACTTC. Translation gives CASSRRGLRVPKNIQYF.

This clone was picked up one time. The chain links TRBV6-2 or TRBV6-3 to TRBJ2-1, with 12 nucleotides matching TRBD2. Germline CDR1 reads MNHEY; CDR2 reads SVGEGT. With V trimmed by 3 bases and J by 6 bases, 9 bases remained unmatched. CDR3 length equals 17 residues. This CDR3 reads CASSYAQGLAGLNEQFF. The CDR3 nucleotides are TGTGCCAGCAGTTATGCCCAGGGACTAGCGGGCCTCAATGAGCAGTTCTTC.

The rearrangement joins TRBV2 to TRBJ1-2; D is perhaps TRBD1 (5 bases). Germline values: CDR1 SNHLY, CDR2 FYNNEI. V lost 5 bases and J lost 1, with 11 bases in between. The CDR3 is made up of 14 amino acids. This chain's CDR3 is CASSLRRDNYGYTF. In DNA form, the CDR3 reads TGTGCCAGCAGTCTCCGCAGGGATAACTATGGCTACACCTTC. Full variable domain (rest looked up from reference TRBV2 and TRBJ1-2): EPEVTQTPSHQVTQMGQEVILRCVPISNHLYFYWYRQILGQKVEFLVSFYNNEISEKSEIFDDQFSVERPDGSNFTLKIRSTKLEDSAMYFCASSLRRDNYGYTFGSGTRLTVV.

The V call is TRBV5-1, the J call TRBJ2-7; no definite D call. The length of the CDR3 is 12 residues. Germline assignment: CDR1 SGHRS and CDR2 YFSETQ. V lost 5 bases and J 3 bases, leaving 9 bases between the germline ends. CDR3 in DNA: TGCGCCAGCAGTTTACCCAGCTACGAGCAGTACTTC. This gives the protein CASSLPSYEQYF.

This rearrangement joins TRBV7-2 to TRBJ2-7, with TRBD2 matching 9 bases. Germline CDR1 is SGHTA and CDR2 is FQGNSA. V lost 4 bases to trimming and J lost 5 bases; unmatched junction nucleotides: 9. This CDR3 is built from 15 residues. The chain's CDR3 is CASSSSGRFGDEQYF. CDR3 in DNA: TGTGCCAGCAGCTCCAGCGGGAGGTTCGGCGACGAGCAGTACTTC.

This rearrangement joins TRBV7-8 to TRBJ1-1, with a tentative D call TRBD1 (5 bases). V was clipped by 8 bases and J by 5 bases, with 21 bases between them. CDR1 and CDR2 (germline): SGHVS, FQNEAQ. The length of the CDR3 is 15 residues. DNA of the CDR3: TGTGCCAGCGTCCCCCGGCCGGGGGTAGAGACTGAAGCTTTCTTT. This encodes CASVPRPGVETEAFF. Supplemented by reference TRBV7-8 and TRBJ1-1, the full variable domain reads GAGVSQSPRYKVAKRGQDVALRCDPISGHVSLFWYQQALGQGPEFLTYFQNEAQLDKSGLPSDRFFAERPEGSVSTLKIQRTQQEDSAVYLCASVPRPGVETEAFFGQGTRLTVV.

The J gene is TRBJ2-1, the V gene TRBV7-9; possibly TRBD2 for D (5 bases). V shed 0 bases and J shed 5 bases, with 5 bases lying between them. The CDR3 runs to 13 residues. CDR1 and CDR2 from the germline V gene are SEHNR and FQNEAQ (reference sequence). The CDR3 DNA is TGTGCCAGCAGCTTAGCGCGGGACAATGAGCAGTTCTTC. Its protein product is CASSLARDNEQFF.

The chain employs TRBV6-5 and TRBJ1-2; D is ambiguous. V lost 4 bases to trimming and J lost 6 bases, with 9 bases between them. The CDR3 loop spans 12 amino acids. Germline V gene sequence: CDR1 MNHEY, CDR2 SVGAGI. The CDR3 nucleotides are TGTGCCAGCAGTTTCGTGGGCCATGGCTACACCTTC. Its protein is CASSFVGHGYTF.

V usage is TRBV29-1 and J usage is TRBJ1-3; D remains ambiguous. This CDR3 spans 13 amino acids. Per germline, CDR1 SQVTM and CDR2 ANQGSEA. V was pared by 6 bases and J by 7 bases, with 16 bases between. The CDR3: CSVRDSGGNTIYF. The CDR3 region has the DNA TGCAGCGTACGGGATTCGGGAGGCAACACCATATATTTT.

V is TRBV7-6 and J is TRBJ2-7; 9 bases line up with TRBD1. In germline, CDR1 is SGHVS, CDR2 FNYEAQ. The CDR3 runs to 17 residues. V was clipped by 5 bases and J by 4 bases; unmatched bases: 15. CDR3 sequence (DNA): TGTGCCAGCAGCCGGACTTTCGGCGGACAGGGGCGTTACGAGCAGTACTTC. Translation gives CASSRTFGGQGRYEQYF.